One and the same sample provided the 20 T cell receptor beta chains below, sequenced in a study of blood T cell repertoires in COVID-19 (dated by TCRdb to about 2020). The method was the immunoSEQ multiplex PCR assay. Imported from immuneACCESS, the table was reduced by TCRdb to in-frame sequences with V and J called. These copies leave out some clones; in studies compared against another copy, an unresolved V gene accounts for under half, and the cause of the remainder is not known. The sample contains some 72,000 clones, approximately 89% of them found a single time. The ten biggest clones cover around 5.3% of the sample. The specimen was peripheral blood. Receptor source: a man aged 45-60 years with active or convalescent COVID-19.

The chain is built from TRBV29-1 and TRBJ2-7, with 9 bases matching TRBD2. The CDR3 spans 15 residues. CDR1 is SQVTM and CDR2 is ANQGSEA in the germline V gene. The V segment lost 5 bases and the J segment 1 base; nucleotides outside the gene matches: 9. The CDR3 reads CSVFSGGHLSYEQYV. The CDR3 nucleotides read TGCAGCGTTTTTAGCGGGGGACACCTATCCTACGAGCAGTACGTC.

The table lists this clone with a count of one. The CDR3 region is CASSASSRSEAFF. DNA of the CDR3: TGTGCCAGCAGCGCGTCCTCACGGAGTGAAGCTTTCTTT. The chain carries TRBV9 and TRBJ1-1; D gene uncertain. Trimming took off 3 bases at V and 7 bases at J, with 13 bases between the two ends. The germline CDR1 and CDR2 sequences are SGDLS and YYNGEE. The CDR3 sequence is 13 residues long.

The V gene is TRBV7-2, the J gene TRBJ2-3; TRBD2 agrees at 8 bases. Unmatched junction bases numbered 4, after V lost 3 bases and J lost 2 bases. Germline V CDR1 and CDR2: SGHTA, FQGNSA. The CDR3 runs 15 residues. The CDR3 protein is CASSLAGGVTDTQYF. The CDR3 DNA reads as TGTGCCAGCAGCTTGGCGGGGGGAGTCACAGATACGCAGTATTTT.

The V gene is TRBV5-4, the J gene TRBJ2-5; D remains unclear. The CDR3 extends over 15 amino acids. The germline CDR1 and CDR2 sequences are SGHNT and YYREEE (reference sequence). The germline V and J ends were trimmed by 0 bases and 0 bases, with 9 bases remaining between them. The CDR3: CASSLALQYQETQYF. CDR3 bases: TGTGCCAGCAGCTTGGCCCTCCAGTACCAAGAGACCCAGTACTTC.

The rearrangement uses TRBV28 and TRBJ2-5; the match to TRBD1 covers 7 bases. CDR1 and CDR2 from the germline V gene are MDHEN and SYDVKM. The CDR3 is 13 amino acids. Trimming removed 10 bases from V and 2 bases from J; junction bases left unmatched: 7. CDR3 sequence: CATYQGEQETQYF. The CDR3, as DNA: TGTGCCACCTACCAGGGGGAACAAGAGACCCAGTACTTC.

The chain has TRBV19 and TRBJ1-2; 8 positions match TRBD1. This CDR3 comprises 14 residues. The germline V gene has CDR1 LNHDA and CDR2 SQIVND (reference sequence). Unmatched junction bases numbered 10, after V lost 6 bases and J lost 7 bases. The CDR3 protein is CASSPPGQVRGYTF. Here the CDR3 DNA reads TGTGCCAGTAGCCCACCGGGACAGGTTCGTGGCTACACCTTC.

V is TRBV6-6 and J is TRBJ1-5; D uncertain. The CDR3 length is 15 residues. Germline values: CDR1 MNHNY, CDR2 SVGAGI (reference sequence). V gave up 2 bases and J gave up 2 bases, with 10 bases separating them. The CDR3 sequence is CASSYEGQGNQPQHF. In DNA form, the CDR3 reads TGTGCCAGCAGTTACGAGGGCCAAGGCAATCAGCCCCAGCATTTT.

The CDR3 loop is CASSSIGGYGYTF. CDR3 nucleotide sequence: TGTGCCAGCAGTTCCATCGGTGGCTATGGCTACACCTTC. This sequence joins TRBV6-5 and TRBJ1-2; D uncertain. The V end was cut by 4 bases, the J end by 4 bases, with 10 bases between. The germline V gene encodes CDR1 MNHEY and CDR2 SVGAGI. This CDR3 contains 13 residues.

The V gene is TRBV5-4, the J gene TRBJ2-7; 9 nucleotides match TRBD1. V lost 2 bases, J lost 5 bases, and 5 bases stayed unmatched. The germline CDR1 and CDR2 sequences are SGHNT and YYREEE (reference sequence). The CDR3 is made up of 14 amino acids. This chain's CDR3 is CASSFGTGRDEQYF. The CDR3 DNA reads TGTGCCAGCAGCTTCGGGACAGGGAGGGACGAGCAGTACTTC.

The DNA of the CDR3 is TGTGCCAGCAGGGGGGGGGACAGGGAAAGAGGCTACACCTTC. Translation gives CASRGGDRERGYTF. This chain connects TRBV28 to TRBJ1-2; TRBD1 aligns across 9 bases. After removal of 6 bases from V and 8 bases from J, the junction contained 10 bases not matched to a gene. The germline CDR1 and CDR2 sequences are MDHEN and SYDVKM. This CDR3 region has 14 residues.

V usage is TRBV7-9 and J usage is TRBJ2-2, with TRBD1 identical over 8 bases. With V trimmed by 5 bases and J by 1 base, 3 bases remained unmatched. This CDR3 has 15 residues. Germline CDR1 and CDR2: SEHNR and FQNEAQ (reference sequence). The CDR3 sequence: CASSATGVNTGELFF. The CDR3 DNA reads TGTGCCAGCAGCGCGACAGGGGTGAACACCGGGGAGCTGTTTTTT.

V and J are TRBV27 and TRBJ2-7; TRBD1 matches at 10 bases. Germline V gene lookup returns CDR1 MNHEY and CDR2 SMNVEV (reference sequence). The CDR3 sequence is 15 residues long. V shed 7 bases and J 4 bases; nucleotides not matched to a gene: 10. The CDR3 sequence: CASTLLTGGPYEQYV. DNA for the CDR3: TGTGCCAGCACCCTCCTGACAGGGGGCCCGTACGAGCAGTACGTC.

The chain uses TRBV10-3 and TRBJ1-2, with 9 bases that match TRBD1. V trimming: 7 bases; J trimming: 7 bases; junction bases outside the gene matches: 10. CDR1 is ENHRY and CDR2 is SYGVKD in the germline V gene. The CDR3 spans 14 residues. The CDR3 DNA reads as TGTGCCATCATCCCAGGACAGGGGTCGGGTGGCTACACCTTC. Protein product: CAIIPGQGSGGYTF.

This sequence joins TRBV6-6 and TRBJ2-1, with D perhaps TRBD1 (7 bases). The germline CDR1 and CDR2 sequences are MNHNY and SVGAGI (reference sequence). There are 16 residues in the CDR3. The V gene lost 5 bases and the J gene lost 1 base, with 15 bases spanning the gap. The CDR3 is CASSARGVGSYNEQFF. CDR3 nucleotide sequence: TGTGCCAGCAGTGCCAGGGGGGTAGGTTCCTACAATGAGCAGTTCTTC.

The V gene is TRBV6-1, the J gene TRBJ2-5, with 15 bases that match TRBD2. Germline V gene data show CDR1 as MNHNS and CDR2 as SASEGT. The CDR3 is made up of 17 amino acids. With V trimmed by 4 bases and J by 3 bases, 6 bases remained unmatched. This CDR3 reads CASSVLGTSGGKETQYF. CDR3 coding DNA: TGTGCCAGCAGTGTCCTAGGGACTAGCGGGGGGAAAGAGACCCAGTACTTC.

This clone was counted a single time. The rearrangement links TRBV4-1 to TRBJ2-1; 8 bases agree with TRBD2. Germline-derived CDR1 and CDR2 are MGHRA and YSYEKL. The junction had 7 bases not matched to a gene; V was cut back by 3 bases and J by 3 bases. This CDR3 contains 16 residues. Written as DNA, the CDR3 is TGCGCCAGCAGCCATCGCGGGGGGACCGTCTACAATGAGCAGTTCTTC. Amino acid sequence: CASSHRGGTVYNEQFF.

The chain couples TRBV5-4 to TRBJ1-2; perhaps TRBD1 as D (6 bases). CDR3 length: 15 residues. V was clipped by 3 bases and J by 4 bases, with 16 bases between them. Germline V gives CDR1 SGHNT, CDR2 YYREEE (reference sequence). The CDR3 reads CASSYNQGSGYGYTF. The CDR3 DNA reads TGTGCCAGCAGCTACAATCAGGGGTCCGGCTATGGCTACACCTTC. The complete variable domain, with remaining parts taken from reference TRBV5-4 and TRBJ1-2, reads ETGVTQSPTHLIKTRGQQVTLRCSSQSGHNTVSWYQQALGQGPQFIFQYYREEENGRGNFPPRFSGLQFPNYSSELNVNALELDDSALYLCASSYNQGSGYGYTFGSGTRLTVV.

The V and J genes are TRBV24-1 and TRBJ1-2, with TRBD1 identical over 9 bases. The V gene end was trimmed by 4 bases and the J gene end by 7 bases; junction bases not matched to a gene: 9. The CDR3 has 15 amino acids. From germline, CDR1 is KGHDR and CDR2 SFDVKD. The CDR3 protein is CATSETRTGEGGYTF. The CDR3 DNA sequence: TGTGCCACCAGTGAGACCCGGACAGGGGAGGGTGGCTACACCTTC.

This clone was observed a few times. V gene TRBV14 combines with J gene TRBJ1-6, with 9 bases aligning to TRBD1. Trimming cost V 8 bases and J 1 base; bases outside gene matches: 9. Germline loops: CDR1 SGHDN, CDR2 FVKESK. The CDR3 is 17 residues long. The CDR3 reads CASRTGDTRSYNSPLHF. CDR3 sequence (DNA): TGTGCCAGCCGGACAGGGGACACCAGGTCCTATAATTCACCCCTCCACTTT. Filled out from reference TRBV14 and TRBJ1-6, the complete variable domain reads EAGVTQFPSHSVIEKGQTVTLRCDPISGHDNLYWYRRVMGKEIKFLLHFVKESKQDESGMPNNRFLAERTGGTYSTLKVQPAELEDSGVYFCASRTGDTRSYNSPLHFGNGTRLTVT.

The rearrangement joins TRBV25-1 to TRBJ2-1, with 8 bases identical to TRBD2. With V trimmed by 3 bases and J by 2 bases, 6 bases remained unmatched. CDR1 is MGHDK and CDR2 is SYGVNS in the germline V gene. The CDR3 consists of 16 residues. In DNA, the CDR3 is TGTGCCAGCAGTGATAGTCGGGGGGGGGCCTACAATGAGCAGTTCTTC. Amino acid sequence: CASSDSRGGAYNEQFF.